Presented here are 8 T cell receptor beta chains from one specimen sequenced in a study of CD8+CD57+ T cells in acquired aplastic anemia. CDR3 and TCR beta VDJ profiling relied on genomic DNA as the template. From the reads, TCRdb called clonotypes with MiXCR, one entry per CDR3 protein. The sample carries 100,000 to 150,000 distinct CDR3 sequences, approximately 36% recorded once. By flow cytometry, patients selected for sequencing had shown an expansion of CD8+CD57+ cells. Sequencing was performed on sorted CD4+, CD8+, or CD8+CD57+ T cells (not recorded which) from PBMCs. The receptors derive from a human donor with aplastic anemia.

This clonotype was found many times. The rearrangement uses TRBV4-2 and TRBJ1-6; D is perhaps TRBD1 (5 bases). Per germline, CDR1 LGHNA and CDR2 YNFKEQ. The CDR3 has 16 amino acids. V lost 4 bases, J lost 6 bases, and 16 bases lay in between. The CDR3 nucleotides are TGTGCCAGCAGCCCAGTTTCCGGGCAGGGTAATTCACCCCTCCACTTT. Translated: CASSPVSGQGNSPLHF.

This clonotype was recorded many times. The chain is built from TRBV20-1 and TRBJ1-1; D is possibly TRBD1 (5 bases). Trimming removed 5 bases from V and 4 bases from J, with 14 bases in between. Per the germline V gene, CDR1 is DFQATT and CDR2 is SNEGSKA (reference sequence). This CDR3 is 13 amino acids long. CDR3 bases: TGCAGTGCTGGGGGTCGGGTGAGCACTGAAGCTTTCTTT. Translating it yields CSAGGRVSTEAFF.

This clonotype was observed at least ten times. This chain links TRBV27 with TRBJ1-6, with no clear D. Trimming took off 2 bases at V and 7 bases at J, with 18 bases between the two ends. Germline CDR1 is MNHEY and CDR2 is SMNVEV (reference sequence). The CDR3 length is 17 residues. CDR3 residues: CASSLEFRSVGNSPLHF. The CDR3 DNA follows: TGTGCCAGCAGTTTAGAGTTCCGATCAGTAGGGAATTCACCCCTCCACTTT.

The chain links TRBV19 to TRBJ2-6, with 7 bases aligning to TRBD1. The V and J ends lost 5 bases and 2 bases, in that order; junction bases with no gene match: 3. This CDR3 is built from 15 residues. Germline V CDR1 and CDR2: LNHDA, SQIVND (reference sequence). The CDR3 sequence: CASSPDRAGANVLTF. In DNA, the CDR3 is TGTGCCAGTAGTCCAGACAGGGCTGGGGCCAACGTCCTGACTTTC.

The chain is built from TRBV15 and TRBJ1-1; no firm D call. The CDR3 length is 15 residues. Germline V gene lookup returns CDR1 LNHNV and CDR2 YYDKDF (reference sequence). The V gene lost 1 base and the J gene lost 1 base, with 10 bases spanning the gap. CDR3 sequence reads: CATSRAGNPNTEAFF. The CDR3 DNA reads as TGTGCCACCAGCAGAGCGGGAAACCCGAACACTGAAGCTTTCTTT. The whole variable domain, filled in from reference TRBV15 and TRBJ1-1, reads DAMVIQNPRYQVTQFGKPVTLSCSQTLNHNVMYWYQQKSSQAPKLLFHYYDKDFNNEADTPDNFQSRRPNTSFCFLDIRSPGLGDTAMYLCATSRAGNPNTEAFFGQGTRLTVV.

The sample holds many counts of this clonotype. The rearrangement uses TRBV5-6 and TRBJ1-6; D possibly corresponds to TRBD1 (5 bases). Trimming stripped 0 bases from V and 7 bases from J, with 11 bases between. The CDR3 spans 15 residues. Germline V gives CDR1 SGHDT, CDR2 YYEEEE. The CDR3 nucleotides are TGTGCCAGCAGCTTGGCGTGGGAGGGGAATTCACCCCTCCACTTT. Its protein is CASSLAWEGNSPLHF.

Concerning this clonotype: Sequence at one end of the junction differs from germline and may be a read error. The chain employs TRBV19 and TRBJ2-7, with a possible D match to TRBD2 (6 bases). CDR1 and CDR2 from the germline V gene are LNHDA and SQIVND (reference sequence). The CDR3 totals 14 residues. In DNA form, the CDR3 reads TGTGCCAGTAGTATCGGGGGTCTGCGATACGAGCAGTACTTT. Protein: CASSIGGLRYEQYF.

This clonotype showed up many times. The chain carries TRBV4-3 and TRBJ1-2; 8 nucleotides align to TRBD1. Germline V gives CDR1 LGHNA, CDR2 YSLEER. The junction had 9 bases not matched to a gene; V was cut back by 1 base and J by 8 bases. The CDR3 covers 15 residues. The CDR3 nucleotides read TGCGCCAGCAGCCAAGGTACCGGACAGGGTGGAGGCTACACCTTC. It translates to CASSQGTGQGGGYTF.